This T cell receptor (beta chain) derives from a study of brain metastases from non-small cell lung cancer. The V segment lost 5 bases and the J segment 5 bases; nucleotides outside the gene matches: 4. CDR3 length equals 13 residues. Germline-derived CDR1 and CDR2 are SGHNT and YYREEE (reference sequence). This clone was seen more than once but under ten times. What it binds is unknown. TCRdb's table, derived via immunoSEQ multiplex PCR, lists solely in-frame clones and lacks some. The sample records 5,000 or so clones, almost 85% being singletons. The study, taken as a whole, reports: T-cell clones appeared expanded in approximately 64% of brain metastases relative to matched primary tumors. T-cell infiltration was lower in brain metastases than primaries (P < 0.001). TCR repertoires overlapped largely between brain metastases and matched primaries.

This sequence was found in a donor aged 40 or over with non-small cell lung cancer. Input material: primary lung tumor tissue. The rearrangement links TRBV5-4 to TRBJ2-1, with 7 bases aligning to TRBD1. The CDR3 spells CASRRDSHNEQFF. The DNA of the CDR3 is TGTGCCAGCAGACGGGACAGCCACAATGAGCAGTTCTTC.